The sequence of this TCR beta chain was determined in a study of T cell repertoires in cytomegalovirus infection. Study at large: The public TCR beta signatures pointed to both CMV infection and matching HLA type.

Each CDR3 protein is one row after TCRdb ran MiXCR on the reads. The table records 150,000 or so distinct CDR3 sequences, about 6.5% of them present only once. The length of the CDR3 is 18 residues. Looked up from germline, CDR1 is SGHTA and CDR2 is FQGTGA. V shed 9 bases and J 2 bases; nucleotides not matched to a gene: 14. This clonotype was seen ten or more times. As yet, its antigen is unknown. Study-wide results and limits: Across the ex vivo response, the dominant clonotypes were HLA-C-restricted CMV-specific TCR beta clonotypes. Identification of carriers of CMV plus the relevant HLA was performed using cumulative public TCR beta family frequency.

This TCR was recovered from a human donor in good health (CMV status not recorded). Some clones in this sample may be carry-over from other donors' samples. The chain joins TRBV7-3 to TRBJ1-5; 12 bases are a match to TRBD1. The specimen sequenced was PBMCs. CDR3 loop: CASYTGGQGAFGNQPQHF. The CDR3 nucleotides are TGTGCCAGTTACACTGGGGGACAGGGGGCTTTTGGCAATCAGCCCCAGCATTTT.